This T cell receptor beta chain came from a study of T cell clusters in autoimmune cytopenias. Study information: The median distinct TRB clonotype count was approximately 2,500 per sample, from a median 51,575 reads. Findings and limits, study-wide: Primary autoimmune cytopenia patients appeared to lack physiological T cell clusters present in healthy donors.

Some 39,000 genome equivalents of blood DNA were amplified for TRB. Germline CDR1 SGHTA, CDR2 FQGNSA. The CDR3 runs to 15 residues. TRB rearrangements were amplified by touch-down multiplex PCR with mixed TRB-A/B primers. Reanalyzing the multiplex PCR reads, TCRdb keeps one entry per CDR3 protein, without DNA. The sample spans 1,500 to 2,000 distinct CDR3 sequences; the ten largest clones claim roughly 6.2%. By frequency, this clonotype is medium-sized. What it binds is not known. This chain joins TRBV7-2 and TRBJ2-7; TCRdb reports TRBD2, a call that lacks DNA to check it against. Sequencing was carried out using peripheral blood. The origin of this receptor is a human donor with an autoimmune cytopenia or autoimmune hepatitis (not recorded which). The CDR3 protein is CASSLSSGSSYEQYF.